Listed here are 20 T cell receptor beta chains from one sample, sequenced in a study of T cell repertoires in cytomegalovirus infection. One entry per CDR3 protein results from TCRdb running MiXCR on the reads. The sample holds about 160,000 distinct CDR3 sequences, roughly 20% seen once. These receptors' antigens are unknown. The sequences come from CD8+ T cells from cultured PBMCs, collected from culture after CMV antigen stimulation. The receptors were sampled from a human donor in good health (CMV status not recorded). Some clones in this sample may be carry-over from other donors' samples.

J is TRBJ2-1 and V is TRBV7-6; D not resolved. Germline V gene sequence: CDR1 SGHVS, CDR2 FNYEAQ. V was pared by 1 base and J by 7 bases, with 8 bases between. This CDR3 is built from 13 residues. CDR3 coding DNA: TGTGCCAGCAGCTTAGATCCCAGTAATGAGCAGTTCTTC. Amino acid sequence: CASSLDPSNEQFF.

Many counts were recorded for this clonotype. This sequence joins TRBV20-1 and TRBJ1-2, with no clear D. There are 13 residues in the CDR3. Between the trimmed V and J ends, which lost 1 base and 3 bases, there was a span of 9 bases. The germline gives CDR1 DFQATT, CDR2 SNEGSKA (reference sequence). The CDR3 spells CSARAPPYYGYTF. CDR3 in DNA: TGCAGTGCTAGAGCCCCGCCCTACTATGGCTACACCTTC.

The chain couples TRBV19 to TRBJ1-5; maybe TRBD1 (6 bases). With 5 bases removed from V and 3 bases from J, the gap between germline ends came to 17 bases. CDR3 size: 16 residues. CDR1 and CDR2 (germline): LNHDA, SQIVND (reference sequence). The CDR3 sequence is CASSLGDIEINQPQHF. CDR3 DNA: TGTGCCAGTAGTTTGGGGGACATCGAGATCAATCAGCCCCAGCATTTT. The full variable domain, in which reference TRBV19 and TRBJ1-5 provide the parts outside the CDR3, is DGGITQSPKYLFRKEGQNVTLSCEQNLNHDAMYWYRQDPGQGLRLIYYSQIVNDFQKGDIAEGYSVSREKKESFPLTVTSAQKNPTAFYLCASSLGDIEINQPQHFGDGTRLSIL.

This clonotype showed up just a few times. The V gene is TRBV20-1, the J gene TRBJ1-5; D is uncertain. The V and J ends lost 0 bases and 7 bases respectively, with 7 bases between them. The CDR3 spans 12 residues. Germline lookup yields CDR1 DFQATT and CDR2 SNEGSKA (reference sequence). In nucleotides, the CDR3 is TGCAGTGCTAGAGAAGAGTTACAGCCCCAGCATTTT. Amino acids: CSAREELQPQHF.

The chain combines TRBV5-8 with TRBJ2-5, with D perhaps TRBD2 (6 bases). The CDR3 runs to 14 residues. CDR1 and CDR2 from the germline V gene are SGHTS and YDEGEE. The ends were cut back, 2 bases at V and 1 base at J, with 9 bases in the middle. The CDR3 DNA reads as TGTGCCAGCAGCTTCACGGGAGTCCAAGAGACCCAGTACTTC. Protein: CASSFTGVQETQYF.

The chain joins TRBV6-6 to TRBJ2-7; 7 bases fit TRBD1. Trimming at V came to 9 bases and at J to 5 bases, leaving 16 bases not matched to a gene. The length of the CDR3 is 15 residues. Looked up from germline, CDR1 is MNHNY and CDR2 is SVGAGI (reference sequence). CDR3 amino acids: CASHFHRGEENEQYF. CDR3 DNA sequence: TGTGCCAGTCATTTTCACAGGGGCGAAGAGAACGAGCAGTACTTC.

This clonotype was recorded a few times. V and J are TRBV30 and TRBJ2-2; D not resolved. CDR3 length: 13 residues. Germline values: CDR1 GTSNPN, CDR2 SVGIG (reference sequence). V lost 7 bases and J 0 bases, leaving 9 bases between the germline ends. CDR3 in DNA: TGTGCCTCCGCGATAGCGAACACCGGGGAGCTGTTTTTT. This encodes CASAIANTGELFF.

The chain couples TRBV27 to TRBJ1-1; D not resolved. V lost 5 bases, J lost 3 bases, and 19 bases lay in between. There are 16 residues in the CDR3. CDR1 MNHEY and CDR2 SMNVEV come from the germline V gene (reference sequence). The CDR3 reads CASSPNRGARDTEAFF. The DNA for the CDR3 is TGTGCCAGCAGTCCCAATCGTGGAGCTCGGGACACTGAAGCTTTCTTT.

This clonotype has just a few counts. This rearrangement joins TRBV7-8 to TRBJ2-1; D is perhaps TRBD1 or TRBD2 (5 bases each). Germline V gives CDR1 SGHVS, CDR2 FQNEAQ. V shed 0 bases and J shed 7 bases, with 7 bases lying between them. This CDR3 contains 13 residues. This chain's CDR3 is CASSLAWGNEQFF. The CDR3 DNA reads TGTGCCAGCAGCTTAGCGTGGGGGAATGAGCAGTTCTTC.

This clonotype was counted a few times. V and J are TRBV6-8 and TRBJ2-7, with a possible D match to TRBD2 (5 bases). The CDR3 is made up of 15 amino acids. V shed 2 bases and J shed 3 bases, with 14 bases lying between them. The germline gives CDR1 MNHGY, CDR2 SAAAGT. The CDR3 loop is CASSYAADLFYEQYF. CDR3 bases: TGTGCCAGCAGTTACGCAGCGGACCTCTTCTACGAGCAGTACTTC.

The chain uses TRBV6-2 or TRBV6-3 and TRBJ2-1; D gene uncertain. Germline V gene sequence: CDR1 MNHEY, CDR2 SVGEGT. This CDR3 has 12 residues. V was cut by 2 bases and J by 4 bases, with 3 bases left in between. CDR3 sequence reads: CASSYGYNEQFF. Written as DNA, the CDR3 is TGTGCCAGCAGTTACGGGTACAATGAGCAGTTCTTC.

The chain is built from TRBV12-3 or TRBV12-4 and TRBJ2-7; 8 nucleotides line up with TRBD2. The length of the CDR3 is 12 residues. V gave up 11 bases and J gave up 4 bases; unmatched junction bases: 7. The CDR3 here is CAVGLAGYEQYF. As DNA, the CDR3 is TGTGCCGTGGGGCTAGCGGGTTACGAGCAGTACTTC.

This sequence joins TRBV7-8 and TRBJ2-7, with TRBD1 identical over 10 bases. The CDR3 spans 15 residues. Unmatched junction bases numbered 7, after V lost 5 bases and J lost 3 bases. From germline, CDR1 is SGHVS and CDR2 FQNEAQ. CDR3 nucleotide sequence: TGTGCCAGCAGCCTCAGGGACAGGGGCCTCTACGAGCAGTACTTC. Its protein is CASSLRDRGLYEQYF.

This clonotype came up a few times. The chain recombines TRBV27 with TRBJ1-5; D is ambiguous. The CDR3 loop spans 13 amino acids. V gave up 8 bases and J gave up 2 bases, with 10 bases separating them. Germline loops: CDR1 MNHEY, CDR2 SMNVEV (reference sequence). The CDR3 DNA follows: TGTGCCAGCGGATTTTCGGGCAATCAGCCCCAGCATTTT. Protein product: CASGFSGNQPQHF.

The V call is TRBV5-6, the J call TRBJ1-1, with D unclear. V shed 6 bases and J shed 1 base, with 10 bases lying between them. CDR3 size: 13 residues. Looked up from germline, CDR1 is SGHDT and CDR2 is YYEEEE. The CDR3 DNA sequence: TGTGCCAGCAAGGACGGAAGGAACACTGAAGCTTTCTTT. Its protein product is CASKDGRNTEAFF.

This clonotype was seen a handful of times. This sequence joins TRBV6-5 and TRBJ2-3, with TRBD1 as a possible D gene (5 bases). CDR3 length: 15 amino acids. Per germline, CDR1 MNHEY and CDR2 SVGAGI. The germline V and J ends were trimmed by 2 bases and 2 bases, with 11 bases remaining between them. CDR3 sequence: CASSYGDSHTDTQYF. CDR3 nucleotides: TGTGCCAGCAGTTACGGAGACAGCCACACAGATACGCAGTATTTT.

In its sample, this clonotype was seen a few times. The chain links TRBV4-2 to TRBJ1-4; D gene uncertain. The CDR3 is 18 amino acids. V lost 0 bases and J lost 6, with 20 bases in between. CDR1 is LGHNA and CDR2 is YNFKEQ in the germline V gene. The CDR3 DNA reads TGTGCCAGCAGCCAAGAGTTGCTTCCTCCGGAACTTCATGAAAAACTGTTTTTT. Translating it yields CASSQELLPPELHEKLFF.

CDR3 region: CASSSHAAQVVPYNEQFF. DNA of the CDR3: TGTGCCAGCAGCTCCCATGCTGCACAGGTCGTCCCCTACAATGAGCAGTTCTTC. The chain recombines TRBV7-6 with TRBJ2-1, with TRBD1 as a possible D gene (5 bases). The germline V gene encodes CDR1 SGHVS and CDR2 FNYEAQ. Trimming removed 4 bases at V and 2 bases at J, with 21 bases between. The CDR3 has 18 residues.

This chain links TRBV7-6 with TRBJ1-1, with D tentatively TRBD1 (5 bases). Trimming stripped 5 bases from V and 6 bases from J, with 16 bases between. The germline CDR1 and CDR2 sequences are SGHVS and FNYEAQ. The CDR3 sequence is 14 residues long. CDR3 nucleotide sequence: TGTGCCAGCAGCGTCAGGCAGGGATGGGCTGAAGCTTTCTTT. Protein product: CASSVRQGWAEAFF.

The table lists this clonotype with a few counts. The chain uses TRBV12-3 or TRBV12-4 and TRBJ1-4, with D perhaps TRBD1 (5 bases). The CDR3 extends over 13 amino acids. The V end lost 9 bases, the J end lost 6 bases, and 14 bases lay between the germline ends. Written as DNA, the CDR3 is TGTGCCAGTAAATCGGGAGGGGATGAAAAACTGTTTTTT. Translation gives CASKSGGDEKLFF.